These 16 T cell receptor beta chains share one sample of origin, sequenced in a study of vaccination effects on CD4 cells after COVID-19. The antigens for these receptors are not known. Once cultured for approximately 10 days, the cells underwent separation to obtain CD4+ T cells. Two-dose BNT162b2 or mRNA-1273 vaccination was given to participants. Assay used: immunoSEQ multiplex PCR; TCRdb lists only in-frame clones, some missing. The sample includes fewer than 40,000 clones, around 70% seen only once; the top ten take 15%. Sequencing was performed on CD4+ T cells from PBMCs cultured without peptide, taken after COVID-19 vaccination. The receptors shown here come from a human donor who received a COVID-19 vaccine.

The CDR3 is CASSQVTGAEAFF. For the CDR3, the DNA is TGCGCCAGCAGCCAAGTAACCGGGGCTGAAGCTTTCTTT. This rearrangement joins TRBV4-1 to TRBJ1-1; D gene unclear. Per the germline V gene, CDR1 is MGHRA and CDR2 is YSYEKL. CDR3 size: 13 residues. The V and J ends lost 1 base and 6 bases respectively, with 9 bases between them.

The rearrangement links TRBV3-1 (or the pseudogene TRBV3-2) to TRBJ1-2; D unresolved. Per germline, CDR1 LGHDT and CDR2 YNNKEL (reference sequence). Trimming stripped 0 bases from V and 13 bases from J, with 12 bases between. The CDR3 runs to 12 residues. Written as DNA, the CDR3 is TGTGCCAGCAGCCAAGAAAGGACGGTCGCCACCTTC. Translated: CASSQERTVATF.

The CDR3 region has the DNA TGTGCCAGCAGCCAAGTGGTAGCGGGGGGGCGTTATCAAGAGACCCAGTACTTC. This sequence encodes CASSQVVAGGRYQETQYF. V and J are TRBV3-1 (or the pseudogene TRBV3-2) and TRBJ2-5, with TRBD2 matching over 11 bases. This CDR3 is 18 amino acids long. Germline V gene data show CDR1 as LGHDT and CDR2 as YNNKEL (reference sequence). The junction had 9 bases not matched to a gene; V was cut back by 1 base and J by 2 bases.

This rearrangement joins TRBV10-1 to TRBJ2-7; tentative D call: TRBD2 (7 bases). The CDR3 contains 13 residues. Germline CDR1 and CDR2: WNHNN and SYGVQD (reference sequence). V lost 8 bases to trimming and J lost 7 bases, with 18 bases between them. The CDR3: CASSVGGGWEQYF. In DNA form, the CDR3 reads TGCGCCAGCTCGGTGGGGGGGGGCTGGGAGCAGTACTTC.

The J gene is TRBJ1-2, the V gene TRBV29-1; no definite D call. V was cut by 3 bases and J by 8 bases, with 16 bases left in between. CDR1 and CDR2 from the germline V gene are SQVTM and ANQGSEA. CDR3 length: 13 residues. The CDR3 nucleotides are TGCAGCGTTGACAAGCAGGCAGCGGGCGGCTACACCTTC. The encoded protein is CSVDKQAAGGYTF.

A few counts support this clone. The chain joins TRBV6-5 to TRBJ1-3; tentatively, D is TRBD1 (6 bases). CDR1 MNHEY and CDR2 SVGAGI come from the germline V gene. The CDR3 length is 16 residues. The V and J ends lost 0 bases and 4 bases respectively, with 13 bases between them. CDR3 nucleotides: TGTGCCAGCAGTTACTCGATGGCAGGGGCGGGAAACACCATATATTTT. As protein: CASSYSMAGAGNTIYF.

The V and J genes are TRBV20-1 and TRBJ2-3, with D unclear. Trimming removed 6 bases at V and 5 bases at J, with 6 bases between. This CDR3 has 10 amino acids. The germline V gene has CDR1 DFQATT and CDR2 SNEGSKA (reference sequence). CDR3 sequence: CSAPVDTQYF. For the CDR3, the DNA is TGCAGTGCGCCGGTAGATACGCAGTATTTT.

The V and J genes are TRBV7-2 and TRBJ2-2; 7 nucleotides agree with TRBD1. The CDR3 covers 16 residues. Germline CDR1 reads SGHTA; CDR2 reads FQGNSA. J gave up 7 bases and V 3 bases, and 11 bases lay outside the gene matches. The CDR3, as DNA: TGTGCCAGCAGCTTTCCGGACAGGAGAAGGGGCGGGGAGCTGTTTTTT. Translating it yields CASSFPDRRRGGELFF.

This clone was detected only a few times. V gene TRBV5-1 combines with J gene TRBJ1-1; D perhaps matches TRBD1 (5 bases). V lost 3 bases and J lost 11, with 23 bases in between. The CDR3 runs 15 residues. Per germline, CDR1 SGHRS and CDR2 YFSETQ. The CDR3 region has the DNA TGCGCCAGCAGCTCCGACACCACCAAGGTCGGGGGGGCTTTCTTT. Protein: CASSSDTTKVGGAFF.

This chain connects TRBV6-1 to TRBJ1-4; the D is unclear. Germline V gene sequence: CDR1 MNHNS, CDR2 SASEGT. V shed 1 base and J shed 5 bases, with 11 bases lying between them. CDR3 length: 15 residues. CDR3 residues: CASSEGGLPNEKLFF. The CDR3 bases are TGTGCCAGCAGTGAAGGAGGATTACCCAATGAAAAACTGTTTTTT.

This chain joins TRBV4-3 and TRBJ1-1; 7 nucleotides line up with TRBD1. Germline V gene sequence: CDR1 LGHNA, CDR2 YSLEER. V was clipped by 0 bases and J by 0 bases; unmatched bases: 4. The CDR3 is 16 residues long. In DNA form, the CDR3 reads TGCGCCAGCAGCCAAGAGTCCACAGGGGTGAACACTGAAGCTTTCTTT. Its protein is CASSQESTGVNTEAFF.

The CDR3 is CASSILQGTSPLHF. The CDR3 DNA sequence: TGTGCCAGTAGTATACTCCAGGGTACTTCACCCCTCCACTTT. This rearrangement joins TRBV19 to TRBJ1-6, with a tentative D call TRBD1 (5 bases). Trimming took 2 bases from V and 9 from J, leaving 11 bases between them. Germline assignment: CDR1 LNHDA and CDR2 SQIVND (reference sequence). This CDR3 is 14 amino acids long. Complete variable domain (other parts from reference TRBV19 and TRBJ1-6): DGGITQSPKYLFRKEGQNVTLSCEQNLNHDAMYWYRQDPGQGLRLIYYSQIVNDFQKGDIAEGYSVSREKKESFPLTVTSAQKNPTAFYLCASSILQGTSPLHFGNGTRLTVT.

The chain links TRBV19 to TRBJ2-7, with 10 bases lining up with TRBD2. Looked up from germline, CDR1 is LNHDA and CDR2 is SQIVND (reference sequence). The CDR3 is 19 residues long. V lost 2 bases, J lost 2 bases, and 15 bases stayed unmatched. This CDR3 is CASSIKASGRRGQTYEQYF. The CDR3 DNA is TGTGCCAGTAGTATAAAGGCTAGCGGGAGAAGAGGTCAGACCTACGAGCAGTACTTC. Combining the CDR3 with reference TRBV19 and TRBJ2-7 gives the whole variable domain DGGITQSPKYLFRKEGQNVTLSCEQNLNHDAMYWYRQDPGQGLRLIYYSQIVNDFQKGDIAEGYSVSREKKESFPLTVTSAQKNPTAFYLCASSIKASGRRGQTYEQYFGPGTRLTVT.

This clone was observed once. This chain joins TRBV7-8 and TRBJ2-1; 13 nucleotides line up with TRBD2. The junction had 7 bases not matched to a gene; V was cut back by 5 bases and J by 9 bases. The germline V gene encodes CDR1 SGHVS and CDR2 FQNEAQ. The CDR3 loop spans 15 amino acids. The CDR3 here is CASSRGLAGVSEQFF. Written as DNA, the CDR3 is TGTGCCAGCAGCCGAGGACTAGCGGGAGTTAGTGAGCAGTTCTTC.

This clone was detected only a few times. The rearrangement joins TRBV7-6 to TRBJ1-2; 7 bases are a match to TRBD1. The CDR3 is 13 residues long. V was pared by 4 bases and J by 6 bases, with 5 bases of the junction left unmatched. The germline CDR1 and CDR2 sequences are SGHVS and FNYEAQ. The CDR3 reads CASSSDRWDGYTF. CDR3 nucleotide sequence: TGTGCCAGCAGCTCGGACAGGTGGGATGGCTACACCTTC.

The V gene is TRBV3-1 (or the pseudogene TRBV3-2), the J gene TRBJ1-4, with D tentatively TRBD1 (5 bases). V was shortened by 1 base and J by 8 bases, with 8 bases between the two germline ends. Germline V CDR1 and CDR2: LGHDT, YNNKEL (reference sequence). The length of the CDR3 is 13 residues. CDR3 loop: CASSQGGAEKLFF. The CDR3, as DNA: TGTGCCAGCAGCCAAGGGGGCGCCGAAAAACTGTTTTTT.